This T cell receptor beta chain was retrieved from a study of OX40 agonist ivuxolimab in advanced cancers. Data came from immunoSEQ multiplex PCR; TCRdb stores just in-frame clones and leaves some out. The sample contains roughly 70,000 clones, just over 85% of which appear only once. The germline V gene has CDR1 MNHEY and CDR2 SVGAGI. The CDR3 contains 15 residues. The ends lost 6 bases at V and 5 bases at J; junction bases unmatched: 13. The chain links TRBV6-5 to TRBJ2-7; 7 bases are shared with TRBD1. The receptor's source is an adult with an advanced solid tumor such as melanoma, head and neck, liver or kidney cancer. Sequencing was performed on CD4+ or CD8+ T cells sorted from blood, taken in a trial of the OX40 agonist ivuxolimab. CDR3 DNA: TGTGCCAGCAGCCGCAAGGGGGCAGGGCCAAACGAGCAGTACTTC. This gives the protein CASSRKGAGPNEQYF.